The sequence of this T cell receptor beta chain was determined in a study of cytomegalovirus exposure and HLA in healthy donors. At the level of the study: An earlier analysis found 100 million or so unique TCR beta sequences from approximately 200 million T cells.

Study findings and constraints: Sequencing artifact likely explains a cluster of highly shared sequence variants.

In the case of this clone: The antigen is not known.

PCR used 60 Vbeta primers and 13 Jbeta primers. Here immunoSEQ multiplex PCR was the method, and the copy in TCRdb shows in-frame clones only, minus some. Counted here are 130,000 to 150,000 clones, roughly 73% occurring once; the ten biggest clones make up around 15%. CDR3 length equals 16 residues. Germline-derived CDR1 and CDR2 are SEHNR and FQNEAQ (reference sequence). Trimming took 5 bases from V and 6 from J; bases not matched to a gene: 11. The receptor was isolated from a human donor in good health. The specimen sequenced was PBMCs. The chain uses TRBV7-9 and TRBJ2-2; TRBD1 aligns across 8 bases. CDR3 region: CASSPPFSRGPGELFF. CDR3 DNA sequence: TGTGCCAGCAGCCCCCCCTTTTCCAGGGGGCCCGGGGAGCTGTTTTTT.